This TCR beta chain was recorded in a study of shared clonotypes between healthy human individuals. Study observations and caveats: Generation of non-shared clonotypes was less probable than generation of clonotypes shared by all four donors. Four donors shared approximately 5% of their naive CD4 clonotypes.

Some clones are missing from TCRdb's copy, which holds only in-frame ones; the method was immunoSEQ multiplex PCR. The table shows 2 million to 2.5 million clones, with 80% to 95% occurring only once. With regard to this clone: Its antigen is currently unknown.

Trimming shortened V by 0 bases and J by 2 bases, and 13 bases separated the two germline ends. CDR3 size: 16 residues. Per the germline V gene, CDR1 is SGHNT and CDR2 is YYREEE (reference sequence). The sequencing input was naive CD4+ T cells from PBMCs. Noted subset: CD45RA+ positively selected. This receptor was obtained from a man between 18 and 29 years old in good health. Some clones in this sample may be carry-over from other donors' samples. The chain carries TRBV5-4 and TRBJ2-3, with unresolved D. For the CDR3, the DNA is TGTGCCAGCAGCTTGGACTTCCTACAACTCACAGATACGCAGTATTTT. Translation gives CASSLDFLQLTDTQYF.